This TCR beta chain derives from a study of beta chain features in type 1 diabetes. Whole-study results and caveats: When Type 1 diabetes patients were examined, their TCRB CDR3s proved moderately but significantly shorter in all four CD4+ subsets.

From germline, CDR1 is LNHDA and CDR2 SQIVND (reference sequence). This CDR3 is 13 amino acids long. The ends were cut back, 5 bases at V and 4 bases at J, with 11 bases in the middle. Expressed TCRB transcripts were sequenced because the isolated RNA had all been reverse transcribed beforehand. Clones were sequenced by immunoSEQ multiplex PCR, and TCRdb holds only the in-frame ones, with some missing. The sample has around 130,000 clones, around 8.8% seen once; the top ten hold 0.75%. Ten or more counts support this clone. The target antigen is unknown. Sequencing was performed on central memory CD4+ T cells from blood. The J gene is TRBJ1-2, the V gene TRBV19, with D perhaps matching TRBD1 (6 bases). This clonotype was obtained from a man in his thirties or forties with type 1 diabetes. CDR3: CASSPWDIYGYTF. The DNA of the CDR3 is TGTGCCAGTAGTCCCTGGGACATCTATGGCTACACCTTC.